Each of the 5 T cell receptor beta chains below was sequenced from the same sample in a study of blood T cell repertoires in COVID-19. Only in-frame clones appear in the TCRdb table, and some are missing; sequencing was by immunoSEQ multiplex PCR. The table shows around 120,000 clones, with roughly 87% occurring only once. Sequenced material: peripheral blood. These receptors were obtained from a man of 80 years or more with acute or convalescent COVID-19.

This chain links TRBV5-1 with TRBJ2-1, with 10 bases lining up with TRBD2. J was trimmed by 0 bases and V by 5 bases; bases with no gene match: 2. Germline V gene lookup returns CDR1 SGHRS and CDR2 YFSETQ. The CDR3 runs 15 residues. The CDR3, as DNA: TGCGCCAGCAGTTCTAGCGGGAGCTCCTACAATGAGCAGTTCTTC. Translation gives CASSSSGSSYNEQFF.

The chain's CDR3 is CASSSGGSRAQPQHF. Written as DNA, the CDR3 is TGTGCCAGCAGTTCGGGGGGCTCCAGGGCTCAGCCCCAGCATTTT. The chain combines TRBV6-2 or TRBV6-3 with TRBJ1-5; TRBD1 might be the D (6 bases). This CDR3 comprises 15 residues. Germline V gene lookup returns CDR1 MNHEY and CDR2 SVGEGT. Trimming took off 4 bases at V and 6 bases at J, with 16 bases between the two ends.

The rearrangement uses TRBV5-6 and TRBJ2-5, with 12 bases identical to TRBD1. Looked up from germline, CDR1 is SGHDT and CDR2 is YYEEEE. The CDR3 has 15 amino acids. V shed 3 bases and J 5 bases; nucleotides not matched to a gene: 5. The CDR3 sequence: CASSYGTGGSETQYF. The CDR3 nucleotides are TGTGCCAGCAGCTACGGGACAGGGGGCAGTGAGACCCAGTACTTC.

CDR3 DNA sequence: TGCGCCAGCAGCCCGGCCCCGGGGGGCTCCTACGAGCAGTACTTC. Translated: CASSPAPGGSYEQYF. The chain combines TRBV4-1 with TRBJ2-7; 7 bases agree with TRBD2. The CDR3 sequence is 15 residues long. Germline CDR1 MGHRA, CDR2 YSYEKL. The V gene end was trimmed by 4 bases and the J gene end by 0 bases; junction bases not matched to a gene: 6.

This clone turned up a few times. V gene TRBV7-8 combines with J gene TRBJ2-7, with 8 positions matching TRBD2. Germline V CDR1 and CDR2: SGHVS, FQNEAQ. Trimming took 5 bases from V and 0 from J; bases not matched to a gene: 9. This CDR3 region has 16 residues. This CDR3 reads CASSPGGGWDSYEQYF. CDR3 nucleotide sequence: TGTGCCAGCAGCCCCGGGGGGGGTTGGGACTCCTACGAGCAGTACTTC.